Sequencing of this T cell receptor (beta chain) was carried out in a study of PD-L1 blockade in urothelial cancer. Deletions cut 0 bases from V and 2 bases from J, with 8 bases between. The CDR3 is 14 residues long. CDR1 is SGHKS, CDR2 YYEKEE, per germline (reference sequence). The time point: pretreatment peripheral blood. Per-patient samples, pretreatment and on-treatment, numbered 1 to 8. TCRdb's table, derived via immunoSEQ multiplex PCR, lists solely in-frame clones and lacks some. The repertoire holds tens of thousands of clones, with more than 80% as singletons. The rearrangement joins TRBV5-5 to TRBJ1-1, with D unresolved. Here the sequenced sample was PBMCs, taken around atezolizumab (anti-PD-L1) treatment. This receptor was taken from a man aged 70-80 years with urothelial cancer. Here the CDR3 reads CASSLAAGNTEAFF. DNA for the CDR3: TGTGCCAGCAGCTTGGCCGCAGGCAACACTGAAGCTTTCTTT. Full variable domain (remainder filled in from reference TRBV5-5 and TRBJ1-1): DAGVTQSPTHLIKTRGQQVTLRCSPISGHKSVSWYQQVLGQGPQFIFQYYEKEERGRGNFPDRFSARQFPNYSSELNVNALLLGDSALYLCASSLAAGNTEAFFGQGTRLTVV.